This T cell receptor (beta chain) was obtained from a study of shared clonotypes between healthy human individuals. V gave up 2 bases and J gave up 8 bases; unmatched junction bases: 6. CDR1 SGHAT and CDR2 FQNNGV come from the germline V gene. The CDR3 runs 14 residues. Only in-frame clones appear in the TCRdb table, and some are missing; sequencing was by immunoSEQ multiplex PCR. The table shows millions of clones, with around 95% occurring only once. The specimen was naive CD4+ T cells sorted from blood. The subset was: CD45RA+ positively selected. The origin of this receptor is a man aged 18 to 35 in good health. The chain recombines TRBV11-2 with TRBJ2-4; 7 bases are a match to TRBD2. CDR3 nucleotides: TGTGCCAGCAGCTTAATGGGCGGGAGTTACATTCAGTACTTC. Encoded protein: CASSLMGGSYIQYF.